Given below is one T cell receptor beta chain in context. As processed by the authors: Reference gene primer amplification gave estimated nucleated cell counts. The repertoire was sequenced with immunoSEQ multiplex PCR; TCRdb's copy has only in-frame clones and lacks some. V and J calls and clone size come straight from that table; D and trimming were deduced from the DNA. Of about 69,000 clones in the sample, nearly 80% were seen once. CDR1 and CDR2 (germline): MNHNS, SASEGT. V trimming: 1 base; J trimming: 3 bases; junction bases outside the gene matches: 8. This CDR3 has 17 residues. The record originates from a study of blood T cell repertoires in COVID-19.

This clonotype was obtained from a human donor in a cohort sampled during active COVID-19. The rearrangement links TRBV6-1 to TRBJ2-4, with 8 bases lining up with TRBD1. The sample was peripheral blood. CDR3 sequence: CASSEVTGTGHKNIQYF. For the CDR3, the DNA is TGTGCCAGCAGTGAAGTCACCGGGACAGGACACAAAAACATTCAGTACTTC.